What follows are 10 T cell receptor beta chains derived from one specimen sequenced in a study of T cell repertoires in cytomegalovirus infection. TCRdb used MiXCR to reprocess the reads, holding one entry per CDR3 protein. This table holds roughly 230,000 distinct CDR3 sequences, more than 15% found once. Sequenced input: CD8+ T cells from PBMCs. The receptors shown here come from a human donor in good health (CMV status not recorded). Some clones in this sample may be carry-over from other donors' samples.

This clonotype has only a few counts. This chain joins TRBV2 and TRBJ2-3; D is undetermined. This CDR3 is 11 amino acids long. Trimming pared 5 bases from V and 4 bases from J, leaving 4 bases between. Germline CDR1 SNHLY, CDR2 FYNNEI. CDR3 sequence reads: CASSIPDTQYF. As DNA, the CDR3 is TGTGCCAGCAGTATCCCAGATACGCAGTATTTT.

V is TRBV29-1 and J is TRBJ2-7; possible D gene TRBD1, 5 bases. Germline V CDR1 and CDR2: SQVTM, ANQGSEA. Trimming shortened V by 4 bases and J by 3 bases, and 13 bases separated the two germline ends. The CDR3 consists of 13 residues. DNA of the CDR3: TGCAGCGTTGTTGGGGCCGCTGGCTACGAGCAGTACTTC. Protein product: CSVVGAAGYEQYF.

The genes are TRBV5-1 and TRBJ1-1, with 7 positions matching TRBD1. J was trimmed by 0 bases and V by 0 bases; bases with no gene match: 5. The CDR3 sequence is 16 residues long. Germline CDR1 SGHRS, CDR2 YFSETQ. The CDR3 DNA follows: TGCGCCAGCAGCTTGGGGGACAGACATTTGAACACTGAAGCTTTCTTT. It specifies CASSLGDRHLNTEAFF.

The rearrangement joins TRBV5-1 to TRBJ2-7; 7 positions match TRBD1. The CDR3 has 17 amino acids. The V and J ends lost 3 bases and 3 bases, in that order; junction bases with no gene match: 15. The germline V gene has CDR1 SGHRS and CDR2 YFSETQ. The chain's CDR3 is CASSYGLRGPRDYEQYF. CDR3 DNA: TGCGCCAGCAGCTATGGCCTTAGGGGGCCTCGGGACTACGAGCAGTACTTC.

This clonotype was picked up a small number of times. J is TRBJ2-7 and V is TRBV6-1, with 7 bases identical to TRBD2. The CDR3 extends over 14 amino acids. Germline assignment: CDR1 MNHNS and CDR2 SASEGT. V trimming: 1 base; J trimming: 5 bases; junction bases outside the gene matches: 5. CDR3: CASSEDGGRDEQYF. Here the CDR3 DNA reads TGTGCCAGCAGTGAAGACGGAGGGAGGGACGAGCAGTACTTC.

This clonotype was seen at least ten times. This chain uses TRBV2 with TRBJ1-1, with a tentative D call TRBD1 (6 bases). The germline CDR1 and CDR2 sequences are SNHLY and FYNNEI. The CDR3 totals 13 residues. V lost 6 bases and J 6 bases, leaving 14 bases between the germline ends. The CDR3 coding sequence is TGTGCCAGCAGGGGCATACAGGGCCCTGAAGCTTTCTTT. Translating gives CASRGIQGPEAFF.

This clonotype was seen only a few times. J is TRBJ2-1 and V is TRBV28; 11 bases are a match to TRBD2. V lost 4 bases to trimming and J lost 3 bases; unmatched junction nucleotides: 5. Germline assignment: CDR1 MDHEN and CDR2 SYDVKM. This CDR3 contains 16 residues. In nucleotides, the CDR3 is TGTGCCAGCAGTTCCTTAGCGGGGGGGGTCTACAATGAGCAGTTCTTC. Translated: CASSSLAGGVYNEQFF.

This clonotype showed up just once. The V and J genes are TRBV19 and TRBJ2-1; 7 bases match TRBD2. The CDR3 length is 13 residues. Germline V CDR1 and CDR2: LNHDA, SQIVND (reference sequence). V gave up 10 bases and J gave up 2 bases; unmatched junction bases: 5. The chain's CDR3 is CATSTSPYNEQFF. The CDR3 nucleotides are TGTGCCACTTCGACTAGCCCCTACAATGAGCAGTTCTTC.

This clonotype was recorded at least ten times. The chain employs TRBV6-2 or TRBV6-3 and TRBJ1-5; D unclear. The CDR3 runs 15 residues. Germline CDR1 and CDR2: MNHEY and SVGEGT. V lost 2 bases to trimming and J lost 3 bases, with 11 bases between them. The CDR3 DNA is TGTGCCAGCAGTTACAGCGGACCGAACAATCAGCCCCAGCATTTT. Amino acid sequence: CASSYSGPNNQPQHF.

In this sample, this clonotype turned up many times. J is TRBJ2-3 and V is TRBV7-8; D is uncertain. The CDR3 spans 16 residues. Trimming left V 1 base short and J 3 bases short, with 14 bases between. Germline V CDR1 and CDR2: SGHVS, FQNEAQ. CDR3 region: CASSLVGLVGTDTQYF. The CDR3 DNA follows: TGTGCCAGCAGCTTAGTAGGATTGGTAGGGACAGATACGCAGTATTTT. The full variable domain, completed using reference TRBV7-8 and TRBJ2-3, is GAGVSQSPRYKVAKRGQDVALRCDPISGHVSLFWYQQALGQGPEFLTYFQNEAQLDKSGLPSDRFFAERPEGSVSTLKIQRTQQEDSAVYLCASSLVGLVGTDTQYFGPGTRLTVL.